What follows are 8 T cell receptor beta chains derived from one specimen sequenced in a study of Ad26.COV2.S vaccination and SARS-CoV-2 variants. The assay was immunoSEQ multiplex PCR, and TCRdb's table has in-frame clones only and misses some. The sample contains 300,000 to 400,000 clones, about 87% of which appear only once. The treatment: 15 to 20 received Ad26.COV2.S at low or high dose, single or two shots; roughly 5 received placebo; per-sample allocation not given. Sampling occurred on day 63 after the first vaccine or placebo injection. The sample in question was peripheral blood, obtained in a trial of Ad26.COV2.S vaccine versus placebo. These receptors all come from a person between 18 and 65 years old who received the Ad26.COV2.S COVID-19 vaccine or a placebo.

Concerning this clone: Other DNA sequences within the sample encode an identical CDR3. V usage is TRBV12-3 or TRBV12-4 and J usage is TRBJ2-5; possibly TRBD2 for D (5 bases). This CDR3 is built from 13 residues. Trimming cost V 6 bases and J 5 bases, with 13 bases left between them. The CDR3, as DNA: TGTGCCAGCAGCTTAAACCGCGGGGAGACCCAGTACTTC. Translated: CASSLNRGETQYF.

This clone has only one observation. The rearrangement joins TRBV29-1 to TRBJ2-2, with D perhaps TRBD1 (5 bases). With 2 bases removed from V and 6 bases from J, the gap between germline ends came to 13 bases. Germline V gene lookup returns CDR1 SQVTM and CDR2 ANQGSEA. This CDR3 spans 14 amino acids. The CDR3 DNA sequence: TGCAGCGTTGAATCCAGGGCAATTCCCGGGGAGCTGTTTTTT. It yields the protein CSVESRAIPGELFF.

This clone was detected only once. The V call is TRBV30, the J call TRBJ2-7, with D perhaps TRBD1 (6 bases). V shed 5 bases and J shed 3 bases, with 17 bases lying between them. CDR1 GTSNPN and CDR2 SVGIG come from the germline V gene (reference sequence). The CDR3 is 14 residues long. This CDR3 reads CAWARRNRVYEQYF. The DNA of the CDR3 is TGTGCCTGGGCGAGAAGAAACAGGGTCTACGAGCAGTACTTC.

V and J are TRBV7-3 and TRBJ2-7, with 12 bases matching TRBD1. The CDR3 is 17 residues long. V was pared by 5 bases and J by 1 base, with 9 bases of the junction left unmatched. Germline CDR1 and CDR2: SGHTA and FQGTGA. CDR3 protein: CASSPGTGGLKSYEQYF. CDR3 DNA: TGTGCCAGCAGCCCCGGGACAGGGGGCTTAAAGTCCTACGAGCAGTACTTC.

This sequence joins TRBV9 and TRBJ2-7; D might be TRBD2 (5 bases). Germline CDR1 and CDR2: SGDLS and YYNGEE. Deletions cut 2 bases from V and 0 bases from J, with 12 bases between. This CDR3 contains 15 residues. CDR3: CASSVGKKSSYEQYF. CDR3 coding DNA: TGTGCCAGCAGCGTCGGGAAAAAGAGCTCCTACGAGCAGTACTTC.

Many counts were recorded for this clone. A single base separates this from a much larger clone, so it may be a read error. J is TRBJ1-1 and V is TRBV6-5, with D uncertain. The CDR3 is made up of 11 amino acids. The germline V gene has CDR1 MNHEY and CDR2 SVGAGI. The germline V and J ends were trimmed by 4 bases and 1 base, with 1 base remaining between them. Here the CDR3 reads CASSWNTEAFF. CDR3 nucleotides: TGTGCCAGCAGTTGGAACACTGAAGCTTTCTTT.

The gene calls are TRBV2 and TRBJ2-3, with 7 positions matching TRBD1. Unmatched junction bases numbered 13, after V lost 4 bases and J lost 3 bases. The CDR3 is made up of 17 amino acids. CDR1 and CDR2 from the germline V gene are SNHLY and FYNNEI. The CDR3 loop is CASSASTTGAWTDTQYF. In nucleotides, the CDR3 is TGTGCCAGCAGTGCCTCAACCACAGGGGCCTGGACAGATACGCAGTATTTT.

The chain has TRBV5-7 and TRBJ1-2, with a weak D call TRBD1 (5 bases). TRBV5-7 is identified as an open reading frame with a role that is uncertain. Trimming pared 3 bases from V and 0 bases from J, leaving 15 bases between. The CDR3 runs 16 residues. The chain's CDR3 is CASSWGPSGPNYGYTF. CDR3 coding DNA: TGTGCCAGCAGCTGGGGACCTTCGGGCCCTAACTATGGCTACACCTTC.